This TCR beta chain comes out of a study of shared clonotypes between healthy human individuals. Study at large: Researchers assigned three CD4 naive, three CD4 memory, two CD8 naive and one CD8 memory plate to each donor.

A word on this clone: The antigen remains unidentified.

Findings and caveats of the study: The study's rarefaction showed incomplete sorted-subset sequencing despite large depth. How much donors shared clonotypes was expected to be affected by sequencing depth.

Naive CD8 populations comprised CD45RO-negative cells positively selected for CCR7, excluding terminally differentiated effector memory CD45RA+ cells. The CDR3 is made up of 13 amino acids. V dropped 3 bases and J dropped 4 bases, with 9 bases sitting between them. CDR1 and CDR2 (germline): LNHDA, SQIVND (reference sequence). TCRdb's copy holds only in-frame clones and misses some; the assay was immunoSEQ multiplex PCR. The repertoire has millions of clones, just under 95% of them found once; the top ten carry roughly 1%. The clonotype was recovered from a young man in good health. V usage is TRBV19 and J usage is TRBJ2-5; maybe TRBD2 (5 bases). Input material: naive CD8+ T cells sorted from blood. The chain's CDR3 is CASSIMAGETQYF. In DNA, the CDR3 is TGTGCCAGTAGTATTATGGCGGGAGAGACCCAGTACTTC.